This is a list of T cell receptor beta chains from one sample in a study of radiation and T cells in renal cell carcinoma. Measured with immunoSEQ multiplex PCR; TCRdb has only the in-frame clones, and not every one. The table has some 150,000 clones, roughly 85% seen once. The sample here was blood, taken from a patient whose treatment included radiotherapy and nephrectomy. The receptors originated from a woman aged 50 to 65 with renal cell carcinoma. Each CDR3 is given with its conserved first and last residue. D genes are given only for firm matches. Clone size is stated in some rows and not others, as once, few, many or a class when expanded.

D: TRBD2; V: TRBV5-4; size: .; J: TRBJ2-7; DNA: TGTGCCAGCAGCTCGGGGACTAGCGGGATCTCCCACGAGCAGTACTTC; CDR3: CASSSGTSGISHEQYF
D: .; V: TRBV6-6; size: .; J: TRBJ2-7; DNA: TGTGCCAGCAGTTACTCGGGGGCGTCTTACGAGCAGTACTTC; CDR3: CASSYSGASYEQYF
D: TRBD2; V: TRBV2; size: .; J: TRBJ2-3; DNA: TGTGCCAGCAGTCTGGCGGGAGCAGATACGCAGTATTTT; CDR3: CASSLAGADTQYF
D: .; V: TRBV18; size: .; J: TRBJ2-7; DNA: TGTGCCAGCTCACCATCTGGCAACTACGAGCAGTACTTC; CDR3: CASSPSGNYEQYF
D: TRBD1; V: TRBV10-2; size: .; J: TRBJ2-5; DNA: TGCGCCAGCATCCAACAGGGGGCCCCAGGGGAGACCCAGTACTTC; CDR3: CASIQQGAPGETQYF
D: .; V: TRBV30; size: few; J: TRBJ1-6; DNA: TGTGCCTGGAGTGAAGCGGGGGTTTCACCCCTCCACTTT; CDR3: CAWSEAGVSPLHF
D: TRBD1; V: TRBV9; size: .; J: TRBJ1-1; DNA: TGTGCCAGCAGCGTAGAGGGGACAGGGGGTTCAGGAGCTTTCTTT; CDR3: CASSVEGTGGSGAFF
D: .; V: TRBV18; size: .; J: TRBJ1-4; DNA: TGTGCCAGCTCACCCGATAAGGGTCCCGAAAAACTGTTTTTT; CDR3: CASSPDKGPEKLFF
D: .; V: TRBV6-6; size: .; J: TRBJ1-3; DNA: TGTGCCAGCAGCCCCGGATCAGGGAACTCTGGAAACACCATATATTTT; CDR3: CASSPGSGNSGNTIYF
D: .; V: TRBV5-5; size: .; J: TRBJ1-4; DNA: TGTGCCAGCAGCCCAACAGTTGCAACTAATGAAAAACTGTTTTTT; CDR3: CASSPTVATNEKLFF
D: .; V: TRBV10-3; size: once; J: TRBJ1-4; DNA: TGTGCCATCAGTGCGACAGCCCCAACTAATGAAAAACTGTTTTTT; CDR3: CAISATAPTNEKLFF
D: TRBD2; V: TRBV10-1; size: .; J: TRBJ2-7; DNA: TGCGCCAGCTCGACTAGCACGGACGAGCAGTACTTC; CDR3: CASSTSTDEQYF
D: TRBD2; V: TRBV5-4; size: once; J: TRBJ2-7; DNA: TGTGCCAGCAGCCCGATTACTAGCGGATCTTACGAGCAGTACTTC; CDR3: CASSPITSGSYEQYF
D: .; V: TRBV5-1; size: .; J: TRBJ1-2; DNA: TGCGCCAGCAGCGTGGGGGGATCGGGTAACTATGGCTACACCTTC; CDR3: CASSVGGSGNYGYTF
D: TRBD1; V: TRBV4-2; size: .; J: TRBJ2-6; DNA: TGTGCCAGCAGCCGCCAGGGACAGGGTTCGGATGGGGCCAACGTCCTGACTTTC; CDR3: CASSRQGQGSDGANVLTF
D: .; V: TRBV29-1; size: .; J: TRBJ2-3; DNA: TGCAGCGTTGAAGACCCTAAAAGGGAGGCTGGTACAGATACGCAGTATTTT; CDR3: CSVEDPKREAGTDTQYF
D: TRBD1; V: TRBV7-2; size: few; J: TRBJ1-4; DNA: TGTGCCAGCAGCGAAGACAGGGTTGAAAAACTGTTTTTT; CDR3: CASSEDRVEKLFF
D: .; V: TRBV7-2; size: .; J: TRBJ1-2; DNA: TGTGCCAGCAGCTTCACGGGTGGCTACACCTTC; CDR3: CASSFTGGYTF
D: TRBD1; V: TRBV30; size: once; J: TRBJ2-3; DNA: TGTGCCTGGAGTAGAGACAGGGGAACAACAGATACGCAGTATTTT; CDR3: CAWSRDRGTTDTQYF
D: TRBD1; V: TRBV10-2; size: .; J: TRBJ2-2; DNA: TGCGCCAGTGGACAGGGAGCCGGGGAGCTGTTTTTT; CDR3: CASGQGAGELFF
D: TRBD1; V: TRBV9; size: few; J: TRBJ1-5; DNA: TGTGCCAGCAGCGGACAGGGCGATTTCCAGCCCCAGCATTTT; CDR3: CASSGQGDFQPQHF
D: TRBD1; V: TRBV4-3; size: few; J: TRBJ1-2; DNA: TGCGCCAGCAGCCCTGGGGACAGCAACTATGGCTACACCTTC; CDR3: CASSPGDSNYGYTF
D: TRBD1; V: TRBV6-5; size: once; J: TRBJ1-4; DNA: TGTGCCAGCAGCCACGGACAGGGGAATAATGAAAAACTGTTTTTT; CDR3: CASSHGQGNNEKLFF
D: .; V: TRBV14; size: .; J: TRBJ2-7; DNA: TGTGCCAGCAGGGAAACCGGGGGGCCGGCCTACGAGCAGTACTTC; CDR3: CASRETGGPAYEQYF
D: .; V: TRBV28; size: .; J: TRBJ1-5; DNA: TGTGCCAGCATGGGTGGCAATCAGCCCCAGCATTTT; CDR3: CASMGGNQPQHF
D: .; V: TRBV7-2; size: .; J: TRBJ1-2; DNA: TGTGCCAGCAGCCCCCAAGGCTATGGCTACACCTTC; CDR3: CASSPQGYGYTF
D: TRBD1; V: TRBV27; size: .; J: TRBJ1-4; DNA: TGTGCCAGTCGCTTTTCGGGACAGGACGGAAAACTGTTTTTT; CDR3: CASRFSGQDGKLFF
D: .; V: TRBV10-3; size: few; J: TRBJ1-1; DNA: TGTGCCACCGCAGAGGACACTGAAGCTTTCTTT; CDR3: CATAEDTEAFF
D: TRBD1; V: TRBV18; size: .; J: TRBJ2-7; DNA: TGTGCCAGCTCACCACTGGACAGGGGGTCCTACGAGCAGTACTTC; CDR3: CASSPLDRGSYEQYF
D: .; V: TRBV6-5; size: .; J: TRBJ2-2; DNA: TGTGCCAGCAGCCGACCGAACACCGGGGAGCTGTTTTTT; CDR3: CASSRPNTGELFF
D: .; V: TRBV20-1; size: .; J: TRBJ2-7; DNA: TGCAGTGCTGGAGTAGAGCAGTACTTC; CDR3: CSAGVEQYF
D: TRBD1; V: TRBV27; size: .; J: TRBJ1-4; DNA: TGTGCCAGCAACAGACAGGGGAGAGATGAAAAACTGTTTTTT; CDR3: CASNRQGRDEKLFF
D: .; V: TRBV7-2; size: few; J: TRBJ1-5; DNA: TGTGCCAGCAGTACAGGGAGGAGTCAGCCCCAGCATTTT; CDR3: CASSTGRSQPQHF
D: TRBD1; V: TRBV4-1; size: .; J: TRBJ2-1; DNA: TGCGCCAGCAGCCTGGACAGGGGGGCAAGCAATGAGCAGTTCTTC; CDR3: CASSLDRGASNEQFF
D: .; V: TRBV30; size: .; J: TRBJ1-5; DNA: TGTGCCTGGAGTCCAGGGACCAATCAGCCCCAGCATTTT; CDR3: CAWSPGTNQPQHF
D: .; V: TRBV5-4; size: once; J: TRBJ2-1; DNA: TGTGCCAGCACCTCCCCGGGGGGCCCGACAATTGAGCAGTTCTTC; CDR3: CASTSPGGPTIEQFF
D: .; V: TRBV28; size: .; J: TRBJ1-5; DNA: TGTGCCAGCAGTTCGAACCCAGACACCTATAGCAATCAGCCCCAGCATTTT; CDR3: CASSSNPDTYSNQPQHF
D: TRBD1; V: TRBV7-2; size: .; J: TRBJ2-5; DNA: TGTGCCAGCAGCAACCCGACAGGGGGCCCGGAGACCCAGTACTTC; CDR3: CASSNPTGGPETQYF
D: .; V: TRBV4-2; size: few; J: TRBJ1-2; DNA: TGTGCCAGCAGCCAAGATTACGGATTTGATGGCTACACCTTC; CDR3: CASSQDYGFDGYTF
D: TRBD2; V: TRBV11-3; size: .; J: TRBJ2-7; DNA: TGTGCCAGCAGCCCGACTAGCGGGACCGAGCAGTACTTC; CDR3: CASSPTSGTEQYF
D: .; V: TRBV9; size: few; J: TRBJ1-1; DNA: TGTGCCAGCAGCGTAAGCCCCGTGAACACTGAAGCTTTCTTT; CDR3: CASSVSPVNTEAFF
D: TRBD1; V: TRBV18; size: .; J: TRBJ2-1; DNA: TGTGCCAGCTCACCACCTATCCCAGGACAGGGGGCGAGTGAGCAGTTCTTC; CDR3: CASSPPIPGQGASEQFF
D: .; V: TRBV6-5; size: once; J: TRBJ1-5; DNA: TGTGCCAGCAGCTCCTACGCGGCCGGTCAGCCCCAGCATTTT; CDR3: CASSSYAAGQPQHF
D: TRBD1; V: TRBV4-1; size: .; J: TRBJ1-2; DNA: TGCGCCAGCAGAGAAAGCAGGGGGCAGAACTATGGCTACACCTTC; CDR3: CASRESRGQNYGYTF
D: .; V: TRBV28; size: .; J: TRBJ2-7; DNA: TGTGCCAGCAGTTTATTAGCGACACCTCGGGAGCAGTACTTC; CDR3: CASSLLATPREQYF
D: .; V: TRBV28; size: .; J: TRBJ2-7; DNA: TGTGCCAGCAGTTTGTCCAGGTACGAGCAGTACTTC; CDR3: CASSLSRYEQYF
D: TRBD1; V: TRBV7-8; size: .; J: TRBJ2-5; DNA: TGTGCCAGCAGCTTGGGACAGGGCCTTTCCCAGTACTTC; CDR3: CASSLGQGLSQYF
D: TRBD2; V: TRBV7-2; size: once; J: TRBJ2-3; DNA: TGTGCCAGCAGCTTAGCGGGGACTAGCGTTTCTTCGCAGTATTTT; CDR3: CASSLAGTSVSSQYF
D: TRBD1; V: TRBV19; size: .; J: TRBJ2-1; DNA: TGTGCCAGTAGTAGGACCCGGGACAGGGCCTACAATGAGCAGTTCTTC; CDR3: CASSRTRDRAYNEQFF
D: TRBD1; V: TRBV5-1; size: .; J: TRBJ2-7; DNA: TGCGCCAGCACGGTAGGGACAGGGATTTCCTACGAGCAGTACTTC; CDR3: CASTVGTGISYEQYF
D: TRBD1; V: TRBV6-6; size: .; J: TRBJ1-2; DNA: TGTGCCAGCAGCTCCCCCCTGAGGACAGGGAGTTATGGCTACACCTTC; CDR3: CASSSPLRTGSYGYTF
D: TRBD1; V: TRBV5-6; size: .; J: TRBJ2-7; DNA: TGTGCCAGCACCGGGGGGACAGGGGTGGGCGAGCAGTACTTC; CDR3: CASTGGTGVGEQYF
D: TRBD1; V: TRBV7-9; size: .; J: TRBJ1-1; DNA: TGTGCCAGCAGCTCACAGGGGACCGGCACTGAAGCTTTCTTT; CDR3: CASSSQGTGTEAFF
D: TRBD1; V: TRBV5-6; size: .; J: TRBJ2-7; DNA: TGTGCCAGCAGCTTGGCAGGGGGATCCTACGAGCAGTACTTC; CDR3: CASSLAGGSYEQYF
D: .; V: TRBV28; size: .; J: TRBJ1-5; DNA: TGTGCCAGCAGTTTCGCAGGGACCAATCAGCCCCAGCATTTT; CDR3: CASSFAGTNQPQHF
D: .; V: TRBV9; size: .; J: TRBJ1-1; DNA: TGTGCCAGCAGCGTAGAACTCGTGAACACTGAAGCTTTCTTT; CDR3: CASSVELVNTEAFF
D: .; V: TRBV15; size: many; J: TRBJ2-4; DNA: TGTGCCACCAGCTTGCGACAGGAGGTAGCCAAAAACATTCAGTACTTC; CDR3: CATSLRQEVAKNIQYF